This passage covers 13 T cell receptor beta chains from one sample sequenced in a study of cytomegalovirus exposure and HLA in healthy donors. PCR employed 60 Vbeta and 13 Jbeta primers. Clones were sequenced by immunoSEQ multiplex PCR, and TCRdb holds only the in-frame ones, with some missing. The sample holds more than 150,000 clones, 81% seen once. Sequencing input: PBMCs. These receptor sequences come from a man in his forties or fifties in good health and CMV-seropositive.

In the case of this clone: Other DNA sequences in this sample translate to the same CDR3. The chain combines TRBV10-3 with TRBJ1-2; 8 bases agree with TRBD1. J lost 3 bases, V lost 7 bases, and 4 bases had no gene match. CDR1 is ENHRY, CDR2 SYGVKD, per germline. The CDR3 sequence is 13 residues long. The CDR3 loop reads CAITPDRDYGYTF. In DNA, the CDR3 is TGTGCCATCACCCCGGACAGGGACTATGGCTACACCTTC.

CDR3 amino acids: CASSFWPSYNEQFF. The CDR3 DNA is TGTGCCAGCAGTTTTTGGCCATCCTACAATGAGCAGTTCTTC. This sequence joins TRBV27 and TRBJ2-1; D not certain. CDR1 and CDR2 from the germline V gene are MNHEY and SMNVEV (reference sequence). The V and J ends lost 3 bases and 1 base respectively, with 7 bases between them. CDR3 size: 14 residues.

CDR3 region: CASSPRTDGGGRNTEAFF. For the CDR3, the DNA is TGCGCCAGCAGCCCCCGGACAGACGGAGGAGGTCGGAACACTGAAGCTTTCTTT. This sequence joins TRBV5-1 and TRBJ1-1; perhaps TRBD1 as D (6 bases). The germline V gene encodes CDR1 SGHRS and CDR2 YFSETQ. The CDR3 is made up of 18 amino acids. Between the trimmed V and J ends, which lost 4 bases and 1 base, there was a span of 23 bases.

This clone was picked up a small number of times. V usage is TRBV7-9 and J usage is TRBJ1-4; 7 bases agree with TRBD1. Losses at the gene ends were 7 bases for V and 3 bases for J; bases not matched to a gene: 2. The CDR3 is made up of 13 amino acids. The germline V gene has CDR1 SEHNR and CDR2 FQNEAQ (reference sequence). CDR3 in amino acids: CASNRGSNEKLFF. The CDR3 bases are TGTGCCAGCAACAGGGGTTCTAATGAAAAACTGTTTTTT.

V and J are TRBV18 and TRBJ2-1; the match to TRBD1 covers 7 bases. V shed 6 bases, J shed 5 bases, and the junction held 10 bases outside the gene matches. The CDR3 sequence is 15 residues long. Germline lookup yields CDR1 KGHSH and CDR2 LQKENI. DNA of the CDR3: TGTGCCAGCTCGCCTGAAAGGGGGCAAAACAATGAGCAGTTCTTC. Translation: CASSPERGQNNEQFF.

A single count supports this clone. For the CDR3, the DNA is TGTGCCAGCAGCTTGGAGCCTGCCCGATTAGACAATGAGCAGTTCTTC. This gives the protein CASSLEPARLDNEQFF. The V call is TRBV5-6, the J call TRBJ2-1, with D unclear. V lost 0 bases to trimming and J lost 5 bases, with 15 bases between them. Germline-derived CDR1 and CDR2 are SGHDT and YYEEEE. This CDR3 has 16 amino acids.

V is TRBV5-1 and J is TRBJ2-3; 8 bases are shared with TRBD2. The germline V gene has CDR1 SGHRS and CDR2 YFSETQ. The ends lost 1 base at V and 2 bases at J; junction bases unmatched: 6. The CDR3 loop spans 16 amino acids. CDR3 coding DNA: TGCGCCAGCAGCTTGTTGACTAGCGAGAACACAGATACGCAGTATTTT. Translated: CASSLLTSENTDTQYF. The whole variable domain, filled in from reference TRBV5-1 and TRBJ2-3, reads KAGVTQTPRYLIKTRGQQVTLSCSPISGHRSVSWYQQTPGQGLQFLFEYFSETQRNKGNFPGRFSGRQFSNSRSEMNVSTLELGDSALYLCASSLLTSENTDTQYFGPGTRLTVL.

This clone came up a few times. The gene calls are TRBV7-9 and TRBJ2-7; D may be TRBD1 (6 bases). V gave up 1 base and J gave up 13 bases, with 11 bases separating them. This CDR3 spans 11 amino acids. Per the germline V gene, CDR1 is SEHNR and CDR2 is FQNEAQ (reference sequence). The CDR3 region has the DNA TGTGCCAGCAGCTTAGTGGAGGACAGCTACTTC. Protein: CASSLVEDSYF.

The chain has TRBV14 and TRBJ2-6, with a weak D call TRBD2 (6 bases). The CDR3 is 19 amino acids. Trimming shortened V by 2 bases and J by 0 bases, and 17 bases separated the two germline ends. Germline-derived CDR1 and CDR2 are SGHDN and FVKESK. The CDR3 DNA follows: TGTGCCAGCAGCCAACTGGGACTTTTGTCTAGCTCTGGGGCCAACGTCCTGACTTTC. This encodes CASSQLGLLSSSGANVLTF.

The genes are TRBV14 and TRBJ1-1, with D unclear. This CDR3 has 15 residues. Germline assignment: CDR1 SGHDN and CDR2 FVKESK. Trimming left V 0 bases short and J 0 bases short, with 8 bases between. The CDR3 here is CASSQEIGVNTEAFF. The CDR3 DNA is TGTGCCAGCAGCCAAGAGATCGGGGTGAACACTGAAGCTTTCTTT.

This clone was seen a few times. The chain employs TRBV10-2 and TRBJ2-1; tentative D call: TRBD1 (6 bases). V was pared by 6 bases and J by 3 bases, with 12 bases between. This CDR3 has 14 amino acids. Germline V CDR1 and CDR2: WSHSY, SAAADI. The CDR3 loop reads CASSPGTFYNEQFF. DNA of the CDR3: TGCGCCAGCAGCCCCGGGACATTCTACAATGAGCAGTTCTTC.

DNA of the CDR3: TGCGCCAGCAGCTTGGAGGGACAGGGGTACAATGAGCAGTTCTTC. Its protein is CASSLEGQGYNEQFF. The J gene is TRBJ2-1, the V gene TRBV5-1; 10 bases align to TRBD1. Germline CDR1 and CDR2: SGHRS and YFSETQ. V was clipped by 0 bases and J by 4 bases; unmatched bases: 1. The CDR3 covers 15 residues.

CDR3 amino acids: CASRLQGDVGYTF. CDR3 nucleotides: TGTGCCAGCCGCTTACAGGGGGACGTCGGCTACACCTTC. The chain carries TRBV18 and TRBJ1-2; 8 nucleotides match TRBD1. The CDR3 covers 13 residues. Germline V gene lookup returns CDR1 KGHSH and CDR2 LQKENI. V gave up 8 bases and J gave up 8 bases; unmatched junction bases: 10.